Listed below are T cell receptor beta chains from one sample, sequenced in a study of memory CD8 T cells in hepatitis C reinfection. Here immunoSEQ multiplex PCR was the method, and the copy in TCRdb shows in-frame clones only, minus some. The top ten hold over 0.95% of the sample, which has about 50,000 clones, around nine tenths seen once. The sequenced sample was naive CD8+ T cells sorted from blood. These receptors were obtained from a man between 18 and 29 years old with hepatitis C virus infection. Both conserved end residues are part of each CDR3. D genes are given only for firm matches. The size of a clone is reported for some rows only, either as once, few or many, or as a class for expanded clones.

>once|-|TRBV6-1|13|TRBJ1-2
TGTGCCAGCAGTTTTGTGCCGGTAAAGGGCTACACCTTC
CASSFVPVKGYTF
>-|TRBD2|TRBV9|16|TRBJ2-2
TGTGCCAGCAGCAGGACTAGCGGGGCGAACACCGGGGAGCTGTTTTTT
CASSRTSGANTGELFF
>-|-|TRBV19|13|TRBJ2-3
TGTGCCACCGGGGGTAGGAGCACAGATACGCAGTATTTT
CATGGRSTDTQYF
>-|TRBD1|TRBV6-1|14|TRBJ1-2
TGTGCCAGCAGTGAGCAGGGGGCTATCTATGGCTACACCTTC
CASSEQGAIYGYTF
>-|-|TRBV28|15|TRBJ2-7
TGTGCCAGCAGTTTTTCAGTGGGAGGGGGGTACGAGCAGTACTTC
CASSFSVGGGYEQYF
>-|TRBD1|TRBV4-3|15|TRBJ1-1
TGCGCCAGCAGCCAAGCCCCGGGACAGGGACCCGAAGCTTTCTTT
CASSQAPGQGPEAFF
>-|TRBD2|TRBV19|17|TRBJ2-1
TGTGCCAGTAGTAAGACGGTGGGGGGACTAGCGGACAATGAGCAGTTCTTC
CASSKTVGGLADNEQFF
>-|TRBD2|TRBV2|16|TRBJ2-5
TGTGCCAGCAGTGAAGCGCTGGGAGCGGGGGGGGAGACCCAGTACTTC
CASSEALGAGGETQYF
>-|TRBD1|TRBV11-3|16|TRBJ2-2
TGTGCCAGCAGCCCCGCACGGGGACAGGGCGACGGGGAGCTGTTTTTT
CASSPARGQGDGELFF
>-|-|TRBV10-2|14|TRBJ2-1
TGCGCCAGCAGTGAGATAGGGGACTACAATGAGCAGTTCTTC
CASSEIGDYNEQFF
>-|-|TRBV14|14|TRBJ2-2
TGTGCCAGCAGCCAAGGAGCTGTTCCCGGGGAGCTGTTTTTT
CASSQGAVPGELFF
>-|-|TRBV2|12|TRBJ2-5
TGTGCCAGCCTTGGGGCCCAAGAGACCCAGTACTTC
CASLGAQETQYF
>-|TRBD2|TRBV28|16|TRBJ2-1
TGTGCCAGCAGTTCTTTACTAGCGGGAGGAGATAATGAGCAGTTCTTC
CASSSLLAGGDNEQFF
>-|TRBD1|TRBV15|15|TRBJ1-4
TGTGCCACCAGCAGAGGGACAGGGGTATCGTTGGAACTGTTTTTT
CATSRGTGVSLELFF
>-|TRBD2|TRBV4-3|17|TRBJ2-1
TGCGCCAGCAGCCAAGAGCAGAGACTAGCGGGGACCAATGAGCAGTTCTTC
CASSQEQRLAGTNEQFF
>-|-|TRBV7-9|11|TRBJ1-2
TGTGCCAGCGGGCCTTCCTATGGCTACACCTTC
CASGPSYGYTF
>few|TRBD1|TRBV7-6|14|TRBJ1-1
TGTGCCAGCAGCCCAGGGACAGAAAACACTGAAGCTTTCTTT
CASSPGTENTEAFF
>-|-|TRBV28|14|TRBJ2-7
TGTGCCAGCACCCCGGTGGCAGCGACCTACGAGCAGTACTTC
CASTPVAATYEQYF
>-|-|TRBV18|16|TRBJ2-1
TGTGCCAGCTCACGCGTCGGGCAGGGGGGATACAATGAGCAGTTCTTC
CASSRVGQGGYNEQFF
>-|-|TRBV10-2|15|TRBJ2-7
TGCGCCAGCAGTGATCCCCCTGGCAGAACCTACGAGCAGTACTTC
CASSDPPGRTYEQYF
>-|TRBD2|TRBV28|15|TRBJ2-3
TGTGCCACCGATGCCCGGGGGGGCGGTCCGGATACGCAGTATTTT
CATDARGGGPDTQYF
>-|-|TRBV27|15|TRBJ2-3
TGTGCCAGCAGTTTATTGCGGGGACCCACAGATACGCAGTATTTT
CASSLLRGPTDTQYF
>-|TRBD1|TRBV11-2|17|TRBJ2-7
TGTGCCAGCAGCTTAGCCGCCGACAGGGGGCATTTCTACGAGCAGTACTTC
CASSLAADRGHFYEQYF
>once|TRBD2|TRBV25-1|17|TRBJ2-1
TGTGCCAGCAGTGCCCCGAAGACTAGCGGGAGTAGGAATGAGCAGTTCTTC
CASSAPKTSGSRNEQFF
>-|-|TRBV30|12|TRBJ1-3
TGTGCCTGGTCAGGGCCTGGAAACACCATATATTTT
CAWSGPGNTIYF
>-|-|TRBV9|15|TRBJ1-4
TGTGCCAGCAGCGTAGCGAGTTACTCCGATGAAAAACTGTTTTTT
CASSVASYSDEKLFF
>few|-|TRBV10-2|13|TRBJ1-4
TGCGCCGCTTCTAGCGTCAAGGATGAAAAACTGTTTTTT
CAASSVKDEKLFF
>-|-|TRBV28|15|TRBJ2-5
TGTGCCAGCAGTGTATCCCTGACAGTGGAAGAGACCCAGTACTTC
CASSVSLTVEETQYF